This T cell receptor beta chain was documented in a study of blood T cells in healthy people across ages. The CDR3 sequence is 13 residues long. Between the trimmed V and J ends, which lost 5 bases and 11 bases, there was a span of 18 bases. Alongside a J-beta primer mix, a sample-barcoded 5' primer served in a second PCR lasting about 6 to 12 cycles. TCRdb re-called the 5' RACE reads through MiXCR, storing one row per CDR3 protein. The sample includes 650,000 to 1,000,000 distinct CDR3 sequences, 30% to 45% of them seen just once. This TCR was recovered from a man aged 18 to 30 in good health. Specimen: blood. V usage is TRBV12-3 or TRBV12-4 and J usage is TRBJ2-5; a weak D match, TRBD1 (6 bases). The CDR3 nucleotides are TGTGCCAGCAGTCCTCGGGACAACAATGAGCAGTACTTC. Translating gives CASSPRDNNEQYF.